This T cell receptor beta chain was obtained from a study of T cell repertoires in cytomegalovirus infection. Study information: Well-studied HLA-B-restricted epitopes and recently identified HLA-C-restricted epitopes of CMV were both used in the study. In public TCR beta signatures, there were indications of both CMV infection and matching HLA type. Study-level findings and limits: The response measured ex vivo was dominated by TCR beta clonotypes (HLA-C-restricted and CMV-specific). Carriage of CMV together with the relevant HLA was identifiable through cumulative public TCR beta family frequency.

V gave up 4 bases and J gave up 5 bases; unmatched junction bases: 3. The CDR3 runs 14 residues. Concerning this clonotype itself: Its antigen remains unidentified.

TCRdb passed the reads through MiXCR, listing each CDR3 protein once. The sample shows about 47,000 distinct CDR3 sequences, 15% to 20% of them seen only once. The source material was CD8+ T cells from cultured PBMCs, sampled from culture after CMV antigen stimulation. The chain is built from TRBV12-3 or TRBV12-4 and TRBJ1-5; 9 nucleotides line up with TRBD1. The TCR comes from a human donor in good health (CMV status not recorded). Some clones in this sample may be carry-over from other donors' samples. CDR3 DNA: TGTGCCAGCAGTTCCTGGACAGGGGATCAGCCCCAGCATTTT. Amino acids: CASSSWTGDQPQHF.